A selection of T cell receptor beta chains follows, all from one sample in a study of graft-versus-host responses after intestinal transplantation. Repertoires were generated with immunoSEQ multiplex PCR, while TCRdb's copy carries only in-frame clones and drops some. The sample contains roughly 110,000 clones, approximately 90% of which appear only once. These receptors' antigens are unknown. The sequences come from unstimulated CD4+ T cells sorted from spleen or lymph node cells, collected before transplant. The origin of the receptors is a human donor who was the organ donor for an intestinal transplant. Both conserved end residues are part of each CDR3. D genes are given only for firm matches. Where a row states a size, it is once, few, many or the class of an expanded clone; other rows omit it.

j_call d_call v_call clone_size cdr3_aa cdr3_nt
TRBJ1-3 NA TRBV13 NA CASSPIHSSGNTIYF TGTGCCAGCAGCCCCATCCACAGTTCTGGAAACACCATATATTTT
TRBJ1-1 NA TRBV6-1 NA CASSLNRRYTEAFF TGTGCCAGCAGTTTGAACAGGAGATACACTGAAGCTTTCTTT
TRBJ2-1 TRBD2 TRBV7-3 NA CASSRTGTRGRNEQFF TGTGCCAGCAGCAGAACCGGGACTAGGGGGAGGAATGAGCAGTTCTTC
TRBJ1-5 TRBD1 TRBV7-2 NA CASSPGGSNQPQHF TGTGCCAGCAGCCCAGGGGGGAGCAATCAGCCCCAGCATTTT
TRBJ1-5 NA TRBV23-1 once CASSQSCRKYQPQHF TGCGCCAGCAGTCAATCGTGCAGGAAATATCAGCCCCAGCATTTT
TRBJ1-2 NA TRBV19 NA CASSLTGRPNYGYTF TGTGCCAGTAGTCTCACGGGACGGCCGAACTATGGCTACACCTTC
TRBJ2-5 TRBD1 TRBV11-3 NA CASRRGTGVETQYF TGTGCCAGCAGGAGGGGGACAGGGGTGGAGACCCAGTACTTC
TRBJ2-7 NA TRBV7-9 NA CASSLAGKRIPYEQYF TGTGCCAGCAGCTTAGCGGGCAAACGGATCCCCTACGAGCAGTACTTC
TRBJ2-3 NA TRBV5-1 NA CASSLAYPTTDTQYF TGCGCCAGCAGCTTGGCCTATCCTACCACAGATACGCAGTATTTT
TRBJ2-2 TRBD1 TRBV11-2 NA CASSSLTRDRGRTGELFF TGTGCCAGCAGCTCGTTGACCCGGGACAGGGGGCGGACCGGGGAGCTGTTTTTT
TRBJ1-1 TRBD1 TRBV29-1 NA CSVEDGRGQNTEAFF TGCAGCGTTGAAGATGGGAGGGGGCAGAACACTGAAGCTTTCTTT
TRBJ1-1 NA TRBV6-1 NA CASGGITNTEAFF TGTGCCAGCGGGGGGATTACGAACACTGAAGCTTTCTTT
TRBJ1-2 NA TRBV4-1 NA CASSQDLSGPLDGYTF TGCGCCAGCAGCCAAGATCTTTCGGGGCCCTTGGACGGCTACACCTTC
TRBJ2-7 NA TRBV2 NA CASSERLEQYF TGTGCCAGCAGTGAACGACTCGAGCAGTACTTC
TRBJ2-1 TRBD2 TRBV5-1 NA CASSLDRGGGLSEQFF TGCGCCAGCAGCTTGGATCGTGGGGGAGGGCTCTCTGAGCAGTTCTTC
TRBJ1-2 NA TRBV2 NA CASSEEGPYGYTF TGTGCCAGCAGTGAGGAAGGCCCCTATGGCTACACCTTC
TRBJ1-5 TRBD1 TRBV28 NA CASSLPGTGGRQPQHF TGTGCCAGCAGTTTACCCGGGACAGGGGGTCGACAGCCCCAGCATTTT
TRBJ1-5 NA TRBV19 NA CASRTGSPSNQPQHF TGTGCCAGTAGAACAGGGAGTCCTAGCAATCAGCCCCAGCATTTT
TRBJ1-1 TRBD1 TRBV23-1 NA CASSQSSLIRGQGRRTEAFF TGCGCCAGCAGTCAATCCTCATTAATACGGGGACAGGGAAGAAGGACTGAAGCTTTCTTT
TRBJ1-1 TRBD1 TRBV12-5 once CASGLTGGVPEAFF TGTGCTAGTGGTTTGACAGGGGGGGTCCCTGAAGCTTTCTTT
TRBJ1-2 NA TRBV10-2 NA CASSRSSDYGYTF TGCGCCAGCAGTCGGTCGTCTGACTATGGCTACACCTTC
TRBJ1-1 NA TRBV19 NA CASSWADLEAFF TGTGCCAGTAGTTGGGCAGACCTTGAAGCTTTCTTT
TRBJ2-1 NA TRBV11-3 NA CASSARGGIYNEQFF TGTGCCAGCAGTGCCAGGGGCGGGATCTACAATGAGCAGTTCTTC
TRBJ2-3 TRBD1 TRBV10-1 NA CASSGTGGVDTQYF TGCGCCAGCTCCGGGACAGGGGGCGTAGATACGCAGTATTTT
TRBJ1-2 NA TRBV7-3 once CASSPNRENYGYTF TGTGCCAGCAGCCCAAACAGGGAGAACTATGGCTACACCTTC
TRBJ2-5 TRBD1 TRBV6-5 NA CASSSDRGQETQYF TGTGCCAGCAGCTCCGACAGGGGTCAAGAGACCCAGTACTTC